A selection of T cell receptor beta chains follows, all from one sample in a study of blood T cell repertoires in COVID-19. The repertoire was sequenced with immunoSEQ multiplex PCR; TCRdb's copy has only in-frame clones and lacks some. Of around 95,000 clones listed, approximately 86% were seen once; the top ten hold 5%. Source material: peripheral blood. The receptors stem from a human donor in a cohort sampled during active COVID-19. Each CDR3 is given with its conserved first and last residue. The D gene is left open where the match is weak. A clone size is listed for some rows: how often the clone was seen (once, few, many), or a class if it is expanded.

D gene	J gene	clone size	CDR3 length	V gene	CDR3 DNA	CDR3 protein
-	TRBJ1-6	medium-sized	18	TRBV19	TGTGCCAGTAGTGGCGAAGCCCTGTACAGCTCCTATAATTCACCCCTCCACTTT	CASSGEALYSSYNSPLHF
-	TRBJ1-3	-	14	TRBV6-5	TGTGCCAGCAGTTCAGTCAGGGCTGGAAACACCATATATTTT	CASSSVRAGNTIYF
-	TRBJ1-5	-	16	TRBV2	TGTGCCAGCACAATGAATCCGGCAGGGCTTGATCAGCCCCAGCATTTT	CASTMNPAGLDQPQHF
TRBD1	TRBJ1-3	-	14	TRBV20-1	TGCAGTGCTAGTTCGACAGGGACTGGAAACACCATATATTTT	CSASSTGTGNTIYF
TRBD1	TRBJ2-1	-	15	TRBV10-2	TGCGCCAGCAGACTGGACAGGGCTATCTCCAATGAGCAGTTCTTC	CASRLDRAISNEQFF
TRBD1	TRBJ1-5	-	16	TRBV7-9	TGTGCCAGCAGCTTTTGGACAGGTGAACGGGCTCAGCCCCAGCATTTT	CASSFWTGERAQPQHF
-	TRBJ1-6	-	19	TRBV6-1	TGTGCCAGCAGTGAAGTGGCAGGGGTATTGAACTCCTATAATTCACCCCTCCACTTT	CASSEVAGVLNSYNSPLHF
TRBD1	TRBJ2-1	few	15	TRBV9	TGTGCCAGCAGTCCGGGACAGATCTCCTACAATGAGCAGTTCTTC	CASSPGQISYNEQFF
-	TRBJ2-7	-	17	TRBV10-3	TGTGCCATCAGTGAGCCGCCGATGGGGGCTGGGTCCTACGAGCAGTACTTC	CAISEPPMGAGSYEQYF
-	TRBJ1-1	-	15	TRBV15	TGTGCCACCAGCAGAGTAGGCAGGGCCAACACTGAAGCTTTCTTT	CATSRVGRANTEAFF
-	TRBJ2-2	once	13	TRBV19	TGTGCCAGTAGAAAAATTAGCACCGGGGAGCTGTTTTTT	CASRKISTGELFF
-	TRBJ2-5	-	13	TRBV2	TGTGCCAGCAGTAGAGAGACGGGTGAGACCCAGTACTTC	CASSRETGETQYF
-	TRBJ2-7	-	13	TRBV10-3	TGTGCCATCTTAGCCTCCGCCAGGGACGAGCAGTACTTC	CAILASARDEQYF
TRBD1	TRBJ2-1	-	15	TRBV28	TGTGCCAGCAGCCCAACAGGGGGCAAGTTGAATGAGCAGTTCTTC	CASSPTGGKLNEQFF
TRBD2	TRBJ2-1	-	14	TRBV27	TGTGCCAGCAGTAGCCTAGCGGGAGGCAATGAGCAGTTCTTC	CASSSLAGGNEQFF
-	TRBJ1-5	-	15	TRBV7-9	TGTGCCAGCAGCTTAGGGGAGTATAGCAATCAGCCCCAGCATTTT	CASSLGEYSNQPQHF
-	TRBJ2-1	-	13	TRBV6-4	TGTGCCAGCAGTGAATTCGGTCACAATGAGCAGTTCTTC	CASSEFGHNEQFF
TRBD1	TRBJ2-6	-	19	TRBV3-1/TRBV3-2	TGTGCCAGCAGCCAAGAGGGGACAGGGTGGAGCTCTGGGGCCAACGTCCTGACTTTC	CASSQEGTGWSSGANVLTF
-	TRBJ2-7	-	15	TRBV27	TGTGCCAGCAGTTTCCAGACAGGTTCCTCCTACGAGCAGTACTTC	CASSFQTGSSYEQYF
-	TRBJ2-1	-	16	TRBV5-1	TGCGCCAGCGGAGGGGCAGCAACTACCTCCTACAATGAGCAGTTCTTC	CASGGAATTSYNEQFF
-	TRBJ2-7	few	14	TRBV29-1	TGCAGCGTGGGCCTCATGGGAGGCTCCTACGAGCAGTACTTC	CSVGLMGGSYEQYF
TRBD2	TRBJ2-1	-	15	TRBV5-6	TGTGCCAGCAGCTTGGGCGGGGGCTCCTACAATGAGCAGTTCTTC	CASSLGGGSYNEQFF
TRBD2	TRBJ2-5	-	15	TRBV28	TGTGCCAGCAGTCACCACGGGGGGTCGGGAGAGACCCAGTACTTC	CASSHHGGSGETQYF
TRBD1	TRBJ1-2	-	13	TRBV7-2	TGTGCCAGCAGCTTAACAGGGGCTGGTGGCTACACCTTC	CASSLTGAGGYTF
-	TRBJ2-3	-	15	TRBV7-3	TGTGCCAGCAGCTTAAGCAGGGGCGGCACAGATACGCAGTATTTT	CASSLSRGGTDTQYF
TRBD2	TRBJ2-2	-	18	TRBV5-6	TGTGCCAGCAGCTTGGGGACTAGCGGGAGGTCGAACACCGGGGAGCTGTTTTTT	CASSLGTSGRSNTGELFF
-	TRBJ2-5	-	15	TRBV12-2	TGTGCAAGTCGCTTAGTGGACAGGGGGGAAGAGACCCAGTACTTC	CASRLVDRGEETQYF
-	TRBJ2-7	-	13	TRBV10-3	TGTGCCATCAGTGGGGCCAGCTCCTACGAGCAGTACTTC	CAISGASSYEQYF
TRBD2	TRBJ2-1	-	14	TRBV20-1	TGCAGTGCTAGTATAGCGGGAGGGCCCGATGAGCAGTTCTTC	CSASIAGGPDEQFF
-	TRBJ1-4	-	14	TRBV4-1	TGCGCCAGCAGTGACAGTTTCTATGGTGAAAAACTGTTTTTT	CASSDSFYGEKLFF
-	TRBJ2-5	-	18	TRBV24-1	TGTGCCACCAGTGGTAAAGGGGCGACAGGCACGGTTAGGGAGACCCAGTACTTC	CATSGKGATGTVRETQYF
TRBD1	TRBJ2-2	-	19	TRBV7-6	TGTGCCAGCAGCTTAGCGACACGGGACAGGGGACCGAACACCGGGGAGCTGTTTTTT	CASSLATRDRGPNTGELFF
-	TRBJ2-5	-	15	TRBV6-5	TGTGCCAGCAGGCGGGGCTGGGCAGTTCAAGAGACCCAGTACTTC	CASRRGWAVQETQYF
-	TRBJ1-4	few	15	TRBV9	TGTGCCAGCAGCGTGAAAGCCGCAACTAATGAAAAACTGTTTTTT	CASSVKAATNEKLFF
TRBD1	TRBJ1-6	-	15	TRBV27	TGTGCCAGCAGTTTGGAGGGACAGCGTTATTCACCCCTCCACTTT	CASSLEGQRYSPLHF
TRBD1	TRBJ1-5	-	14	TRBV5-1	TGCGCCAGCAGCCAGGGACAGGGGAAGGAGCCCCAGCATTTT	CASSQGQGKEPQHF
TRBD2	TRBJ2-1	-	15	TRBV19	TGTGCCAGTAGTTCTAGCGGGAGGAGCTACAATGAGCAGTTCTTC	CASSSSGRSYNEQFF
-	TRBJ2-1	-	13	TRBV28	TGTGCCAGCAGTTTAGGTCGGCCGGGAGAGCAGTTCTTC	CASSLGRPGEQFF
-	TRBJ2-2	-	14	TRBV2	TGTGCCAGCATTAAAAGCCGGAACACCGGGGAGCTGTTTTTT	CASIKSRNTGELFF
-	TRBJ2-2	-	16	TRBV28	TGTGCCAGCAAGTTTGGACAGAACGCGAACACCGGGGAGCTGTTTTTT	CASKFGQNANTGELFF
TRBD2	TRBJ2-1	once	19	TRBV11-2	TGTGCCAGCAGCCCCCTAGCGGGAGGTCATCTAAACGCCTACAATGAGCAGTTCTTC	CASSPLAGGHLNAYNEQFF
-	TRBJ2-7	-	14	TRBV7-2	TGTGCCAGCAGCTCCCGAACGGGCTCCTACGAGCAGTACTTC	CASSSRTGSYEQYF